This section outlines one T cell receptor beta chain sequence together with its context. Antigen: not known. CDR1 is MNHNY and CDR2 is SVGAGI in the germline V gene (reference sequence). The CDR3 has 15 residues. V lost 0 bases and J lost 2, with 11 bases in between. Profiled with immunoSEQ multiplex PCR; TCRdb holds only in-frame clones, not every one. Among fewer than 90,000 clones listed, about 92% were seen once. The sample is drawn from a study of PD-1 blockade in classical Hodgkin lymphoma. Findings and limits, study-wide: Newly diagnosed patients had diversity similar to the baseline diversity of complete responders. Exclusion applied to patients who initiated nivolumab less than 1 year following ASCT.

Every single patient, without exception, relapsed after autologous stem cell transplantation, and brentuximab vedotin exposure varied. This sample comprised peripheral blood mononuclear cells (PBMCs), obtained at baseline. This TCR was sampled from a human donor with classical Hodgkin lymphoma. The chain uses TRBV6-6 and TRBJ2-7; D is unclear. CDR3 in amino acids: CASSYSTTSTYEQYF. DNA for the CDR3: TGTGCCAGCAGTTACTCGACGACGAGTACCTACGAGCAGTACTTC.